Detailed here is one TCR beta chain. Its cognate antigen is unknown. V lost 5 bases to trimming and J lost 6 bases; unmatched junction nucleotides: 14. There are 17 residues in the CDR3. The V gene's germline CDR1 is SEHNR and CDR2 FQNEAQ (reference sequence). The data stem from a study of tumour-infiltrating T cells in Burkitt lymphoma. Findings and caveats of the study: Public clonotypes, several, appeared across numerous Burkitt lymphoma patients.

Sequencing used immunoSEQ multiplex PCR; TCRdb keeps in-frame clones, though not all of them. Of about 2,500 clones in the sample, 13% to 15% were seen once. The clonotype was recovered from a human donor with Burkitt lymphoma. Input material: tumor tissue. The rearrangement uses TRBV7-9 and TRBJ1-1; 11 bases agree with TRBD1. The CDR3 reads CASSPINQGQGGSEAFF. The CDR3 nucleotides are TGTGCCAGCAGCCCAATTAATCAGGGACAGGGGGGCTCTGAAGCTTTCTTT.